This T cell receptor beta chain was sequenced during a study of shared T cell receptors in the human thymus. CDR3 length: 16 residues. Germline values: CDR1 MGHRA, CDR2 YSYEKL. V was trimmed by 4 bases and J by 2 bases, leaving 17 bases between them. This clone was found once. Only in-frame clones appear in the TCRdb table, and some are missing; sequencing was by immunoSEQ multiplex PCR. The repertoire has 65,000 to 70,000 clones, about 95% of them found once; the top ten carry approximately 0.035%. The chain joins TRBV4-1 to TRBJ1-2, with a possible D match to TRBD1 (5 bases). This receptor was obtained from a human donor. Sample: thymocytes. CDR3 bases: TGCGCCAGCAGCCTCCGGGCGAGACAGCCAAACTATGGCTACACCTTC. This codes for CASSLRARQPNYGYTF.